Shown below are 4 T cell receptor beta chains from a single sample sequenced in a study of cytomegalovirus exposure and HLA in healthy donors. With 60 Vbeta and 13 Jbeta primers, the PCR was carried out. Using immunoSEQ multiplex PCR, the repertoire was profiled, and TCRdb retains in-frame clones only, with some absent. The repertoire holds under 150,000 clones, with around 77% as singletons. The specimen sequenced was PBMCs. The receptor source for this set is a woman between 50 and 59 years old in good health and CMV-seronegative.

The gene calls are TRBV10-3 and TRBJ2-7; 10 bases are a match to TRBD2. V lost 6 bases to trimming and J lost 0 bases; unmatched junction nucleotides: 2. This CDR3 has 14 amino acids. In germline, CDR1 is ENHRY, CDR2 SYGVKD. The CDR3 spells CAIRLAGGSYEQYF. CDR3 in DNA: TGTGCCATCAGGTTAGCGGGGGGCTCCTACGAGCAGTACTTC.

The CDR3 reads CASRGDRGHYGYTF. The CDR3 coding sequence is TGTGCCAGCAGAGGGGACAGGGGGCACTATGGCTACACCTTC. The chain carries TRBV6-1 and TRBJ1-2, with 12 positions matching TRBD1. The CDR3 runs to 14 residues. Germline CDR1 is MNHNS and CDR2 is SASEGT. Trimming at V came to 6 bases and at J to 3 bases, leaving 2 bases not matched to a gene.

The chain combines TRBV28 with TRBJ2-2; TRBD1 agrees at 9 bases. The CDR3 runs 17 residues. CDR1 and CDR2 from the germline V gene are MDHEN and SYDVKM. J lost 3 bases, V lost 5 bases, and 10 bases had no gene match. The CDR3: CASSHPRGQGYTGELFF. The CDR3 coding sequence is TGTGCCAGCAGTCACCCCCGTGGACAGGGGTACACCGGGGAGCTGTTTTTT.

The CDR3 nucleotides read TGTGCCAGCAGCCAGGGACTCCCCATTATTTCCGAAGCTTTCTTT. As protein: CASSQGLPIISEAFF. The V gene is TRBV14, the J gene TRBJ1-1; D may be TRBD1 (5 bases). Germline V gene lookup returns CDR1 SGHDN and CDR2 FVKESK. This CDR3 is built from 15 residues. V was cut by 3 bases and J by 8 bases, with 19 bases left in between.